Shown below are 22 T cell receptor beta chains from a single sample sequenced in a study of T cells in Graves' hyperthyroidism and ophthalmopathy. Researchers took RNA transcripts and amplified the TCR beta CDR3 regions from them. HTBI primers were employed in a first-round RT-PCR of the TCR CDR3. MiXCR, applied by TCRdb to the multiplex PCR reads, yields one record per CDR3 protein. The sample carries about 710,000 distinct CDR3 sequences, 16% recorded once. Sample: blood. The origin of the receptors is a man younger than 30 with Graves' hyperthyroidism.

The rearrangement uses TRBV5-5 and TRBJ1-3; D remains ambiguous. The V gene lost 6 bases and the J gene lost 2 bases, with 6 bases spanning the gap. The CDR3 covers 12 residues. CDR1 and CDR2 from the germline V gene are SGHKS and YYEKEE (reference sequence). The CDR3 is CASTGAGNTIYF. The CDR3 DNA sequence: TGTGCCAGCACGGGTGCTGGAAACACCATATATTTT.

This clonotype was seen a few times. As DNA, the CDR3 is TGTGCCAGCAGCTACGGACACACCCGCTATGGCTACACCTTC. Translating it yields CASSYGHTRYGYTF. The chain carries TRBV5-6 and TRBJ1-2; tentatively, D is TRBD1 (5 bases). Germline V gene data show CDR1 as SGHDT and CDR2 as YYEEEE. Trimming left V 3 bases short and J 4 bases short, with 13 bases between. The CDR3 has 14 amino acids.

This clonotype occurred a few times. The chain couples TRBV20-1 to TRBJ2-5; D is undetermined. The CDR3 extends over 8 amino acids. Germline V gene lookup returns CDR1 DFQATT and CDR2 SNEGSKA (reference sequence). With 7 bases removed from V and 7 bases from J, the gap between germline ends came to 4 bases. CDR3: CSGGTQYF. DNA for the CDR3: TGCAGTGGTGGGACCCAGTACTTC.

This clonotype has a handful of counts. The chain recombines TRBV15 with TRBJ1-1, with D unresolved. The V gene lost 0 bases and the J gene lost 0 bases, with 8 bases spanning the gap. CDR3 length: 15 amino acids. Germline V gene lookup returns CDR1 LNHNV and CDR2 YYDKDF (reference sequence). The CDR3 DNA reads as TGTGCCACCAGCAGAGATATACAGATGAACACTGAAGCTTTCTTT. Amino acids: CATSRDIQMNTEAFF.

The gene calls are TRBV6-2 or TRBV6-3 and TRBJ2-7; 9 bases fit TRBD1. The ends lost 7 bases at V and 4 bases at J; junction bases unmatched: 14. Looked up from germline, CDR1 is MNHEY and CDR2 is SVGEGT. The CDR3 covers 16 residues. The CDR3 reads CASTPGQGTGGYEQYF. CDR3 DNA: TGTGCCAGCACTCCGGGACAGGGAACGGGGGGATACGAGCAGTACTTC.

This clonotype appeared many times. The genes are TRBV13 and TRBJ1-1; TRBD1 is a possible D gene (6 bases). V shed 3 bases and J shed 1 base, with 9 bases lying between them. The CDR3 loop spans 14 amino acids. The germline V gene encodes CDR1 PRHDT and CDR2 FYEKMQ (reference sequence). DNA for the CDR3: TGTGCCAGCAGCTTCCAGGGGACGAACACTGAAGCTTTCTTT. Its translation is CASSFQGTNTEAFF.

This clonotype was seen at least ten times. The J gene is TRBJ2-7, the V gene TRBV28; TRBD1 or TRBD2 may be the D gene (5 bases each). The V end was cut by 5 bases, the J end by 6 bases, with 14 bases between. This CDR3 has 13 amino acids. Germline V gene lookup returns CDR1 MDHEN and CDR2 SYDVKM. The CDR3 protein is CASSKGRLAEQYF. CDR3 coding DNA: TGTGCCAGCAGTAAGGGACGATTAGCCGAGCAGTACTTC.

The chain recombines TRBV5-1 with TRBJ2-7, with D uncertain. The germline V and J ends were trimmed by 0 bases and 6 bases, with 7 bases remaining between them. This CDR3 has 12 residues. Per the germline V gene, CDR1 is SGHRS and CDR2 is YFSETQ. CDR3 nucleotides: TGCGCCAGCAGCTTGGAGTTCGGCGAGCAGTACTTC. This gives the protein CASSLEFGEQYF.

This clonotype was counted at least ten times. This chain uses TRBV6-2 or TRBV6-3 with TRBJ2-7, with D perhaps given as TRBD1 or TRBD2 (5 bases each). The CDR3 is made up of 15 amino acids. Germline V gives CDR1 MNHEY, CDR2 SVGEGT. Trimming shortened V by 2 bases and J by 5 bases, and 16 bases separated the two germline ends. The CDR3 nucleotides are TGTGCCAGCAGTTACCGGGGCAGCCCCGGGAACGAGCAGTACTTC. It specifies CASSYRGSPGNEQYF.

Regarding this clonotype: A much more abundant neighbour one base away suggests this may be a read error. V is TRBV28 and J is TRBJ1-1; D may be TRBD1 (6 bases). CDR3 length equals 14 residues. Looked up from germline, CDR1 is MDHEN and CDR2 is SYDVKM. CDR3 sequence (DNA): TGTACCAGCAGTTTGTCAGGGGTGTTCACTGAAGCTTTCTTT. This codes for CTSSLSGVFTEAFF.

This clonotype was counted many times. This chain links TRBV4-3 with TRBJ1-1; no firm D call. Germline CDR1 LGHNA, CDR2 YSLEER. The CDR3 runs to 14 residues. Trimming left V 1 base short and J 4 bases short, with 10 bases between. CDR3 coding DNA: TGCGCCAGCAGCCAAGTGGAGTGGGGCACTGAAGCTTTCTTT. It yields the protein CASSQVEWGTEAFF.

The chain carries TRBV24-1 and TRBJ2-1, with D maybe TRBD2 (6 bases). The CDR3 has 14 amino acids. The V end lost 5 bases, the J end lost 3 bases, and 10 bases lay between the germline ends. CDR1 and CDR2 (germline): KGHDR, SFDVKD. The CDR3 region is CATSAGGHYNEQFF. CDR3 DNA: TGTGCCACCAGTGCCGGAGGGCACTACAATGAGCAGTTCTTC.

This clonotype came up a few times. The rearrangement links TRBV7-8 to TRBJ2-5; the D is unclear. The CDR3 runs 14 residues. V was trimmed by 5 bases and J by 5 bases, leaving 15 bases between them. Germline V gene sequence: CDR1 SGHVS, CDR2 FQNEAQ. In DNA form, the CDR3 reads TGTGCCAGCAGCAATCGCATCCCCTCGGAGACCCAGTACTTC. It translates to CASSNRIPSETQYF.

This clonotype was seen a few times. The chain links TRBV6-2 or TRBV6-3 to TRBJ2-2; no firm D call. Germline values: CDR1 MNHEY, CDR2 SVGEGT. V lost 0 bases and J lost 9, with 8 bases in between. The CDR3 loop spans 13 amino acids. Written as DNA, the CDR3 is TGTGCCAGCAGTTACTCGGCCGGGTGGGAGCTGTTTTTT. It specifies CASSYSAGWELFF.

This chain connects TRBV20-1 to TRBJ2-3, with 7 nucleotides matching TRBD1. The germline V gene encodes CDR1 DFQATT and CDR2 SNEGSKA (reference sequence). J gave up 1 base and V 0 bases, and 7 bases lay outside the gene matches. The CDR3 contains 16 residues. CDR3: CSARDTGTVGTDTQYF. The CDR3 bases are TGCAGTGCTAGAGATACCGGGACAGTGGGCACAGATACGCAGTATTTT.

The chain combines TRBV24-1 with TRBJ2-1; D perhaps matches TRBD1 (6 bases). The CDR3 sequence is 16 residues long. Germline CDR1 is KGHDR and CDR2 is SFDVKD. The germline V and J ends were trimmed by 3 bases and 6 bases, with 17 bases remaining between them. Here the CDR3 reads CATSDPRAGVLNEQFF. The DNA of the CDR3 is TGTGCCACCAGTGATCCGAGGGCAGGGGTGCTCAATGAGCAGTTCTTC.

The chain couples TRBV9 to TRBJ1-2; D might be TRBD1 (5 bases). This CDR3 spans 17 amino acids. V lost 4 bases and J lost 0, with 19 bases in between. The germline V gene encodes CDR1 SGDLS and CDR2 YYNGEE. The CDR3 DNA is TGTGCCAGCAGCCCAACAAGCCGGGGACTCCCTAACTATGGCTACACCTTC. This gives the protein CASSPTSRGLPNYGYTF.

The table lists this clonotype with many counts. V gene TRBV7-2 combines with J gene TRBJ2-1, with 7 bases lining up with TRBD1. V shed 4 bases and J 10 bases; nucleotides not matched to a gene: 1. The CDR3 totals 11 residues. Per the germline V gene, CDR1 is SGHTA and CDR2 is FQGNSA. The CDR3: CASSSQGEQFF. DNA for the CDR3: TGTGCCAGCAGCTCACAGGGGGAGCAGTTCTTC.

This clonotype was detected a few times. The V gene is TRBV28, the J gene TRBJ2-1, with TRBD2 matching 7 bases. The CDR3 contains 19 residues. V lost 6 bases, J lost 4 bases, and 21 bases stayed unmatched. CDR1 MDHEN and CDR2 SYDVKM come from the germline V gene. CDR3 nucleotide sequence: TGTGCCAGCAGGGCCAACCCTTTGGGGGATAGCGGGTCTTACAATGAGCAGTTCTTC. Protein sequence: CASRANPLGDSGSYNEQFF.

This clonotype was recorded at least ten times. V is TRBV28 and J is TRBJ2-7; D call uncertain. Germline values: CDR1 MDHEN, CDR2 SYDVKM. The CDR3 is 13 residues long. The V and J ends lost 5 bases and 2 bases respectively, with 10 bases between them. The CDR3 DNA follows: TGTGCCAGCAGTCCGGGCAGCACCTACGAGCAGTACTTC. Its translation is CASSPGSTYEQYF. The entire variable domain, with the rest obtained from reference TRBV28 and TRBJ2-7, is as follows: DVKVTQSSRYLVKRTGEKVFLECVQDMDHENMFWYRQDPGLGLRLIYFSYDVKMKEKGDIPEGYSVSREKKERFSLILESASTNQTSMYLCASSPGSTYEQYFGPGTRLTVT.

In its sample, this clonotype was seen a few times. CDR3 protein: CASSLGRGREQFF. CDR3 in DNA: TGTGCCAGCAGCTTGGGCCGGGGGAGGGAGCAGTTCTTC. The rearrangement joins TRBV7-6 to TRBJ2-1; a weak D match, TRBD2 (6 bases). The V gene's germline CDR1 is SGHVS and CDR2 FNYEAQ. V lost 3 bases and J lost 10, with 13 bases in between. The CDR3 sequence is 13 residues long.

The V gene is TRBV20-1, the J gene TRBJ1-4; TRBD1 is a possible D gene (5 bases). Trimming took 4 bases from V and 5 from J, leaving 11 bases between them. Germline CDR1 is DFQATT and CDR2 is SNEGSKA (reference sequence). This CDR3 spans 13 amino acids. CDR3 nucleotides: TGCAGTGCTATGGGGCCGAACAATGAAAAACTGTTTTTT. Amino acid sequence: CSAMGPNNEKLFF.